This is a list of T cell receptor beta chains from one sample in a study of blood T cell repertoires in COVID-19. Profiled with immunoSEQ multiplex PCR; TCRdb holds only in-frame clones, not every one. The table includes about 50,000 clones, roughly 90% detected once. Input material: peripheral blood. These receptors originate from a woman older than 75 with acute or convalescent COVID-19. Both conserved end residues are trimmed from each CDR3. Size tells how often a clone was seen (once, few, many) or the class of an expanded clone, and some rows leave it out.

j_gene: TRBJ2-1; v_gene: TRBV7-2; abundance: -; CDR3aa: ASSLSGGLRGEQF
j_gene: TRBJ2-1; v_gene: TRBV4-3; abundance: -; CDR3aa: ASSQEVWGLGSNEQF
j_gene: TRBJ2-3; v_gene: TRBV27; abundance: -; CDR3aa: ASRPLAASYDTQY
j_gene: TRBJ2-7; v_gene: TRBV4-3; abundance: -; CDR3aa: ASSQDRQGPTIEQY
j_gene: TRBJ1-2; v_gene: TRBV12-3/TRBV12-4; abundance: -; CDR3aa: ASSFGTGHGYT
j_gene: TRBJ2-2; v_gene: TRBV9; abundance: -; CDR3aa: ASSARTSLNTGELF
j_gene: TRBJ1-1; v_gene: TRBV5-6; abundance: -; CDR3aa: ASSSTDREAF
j_gene: TRBJ2-7; v_gene: TRBV19; abundance: once; CDR3aa: ASSMPGHPSSYEQY
j_gene: TRBJ1-1; v_gene: TRBV5-4; abundance: -; CDR3aa: ASSLDPRGMNTEAF
j_gene: TRBJ2-1; v_gene: TRBV24-1; abundance: -; CDR3aa: ATSAGGSSYNEQF
j_gene: TRBJ2-7; v_gene: TRBV3-1/TRBV3-2; abundance: -; CDR3aa: ASSQDHTLSGGQY
j_gene: TRBJ1-2; v_gene: TRBV12-3/TRBV12-4; abundance: -; CDR3aa: ASSLPYT
j_gene: TRBJ1-4; v_gene: TRBV5-1; abundance: -; CDR3aa: ASSFGVTTNEKLF
j_gene: TRBJ2-2; v_gene: TRBV4-3; abundance: -; CDR3aa: ASSQDNLAVNSGELF
j_gene: TRBJ2-5; v_gene: TRBV20-1; abundance: -; CDR3aa: SASSTSGRGQGTQY
j_gene: TRBJ2-7; v_gene: TRBV6-1; abundance: once; CDR3aa: ASSEEGTGAFYEQY
j_gene: TRBJ1-3; v_gene: TRBV7-8; abundance: -; CDR3aa: ASSSGYGNIGSTIY
j_gene: TRBJ2-1; v_gene: TRBV9; abundance: -; CDR3aa: ASSVGLAGGRWNEQF
j_gene: TRBJ2-5; v_gene: TRBV3-1/TRBV3-2; abundance: -; CDR3aa: ASSQVAGDQETQY
j_gene: TRBJ2-2; v_gene: TRBV6-2/TRBV6-3; abundance: -; CDR3aa: ASSRPSGSANTGELF
j_gene: TRBJ2-7; v_gene: TRBV23-1; abundance: -; CDR3aa: ASSLPGTGSYEQY
j_gene: TRBJ2-7; v_gene: TRBV29-1; abundance: -; CDR3aa: SATTGQIHEQY
j_gene: TRBJ2-2; v_gene: TRBV7-9; abundance: -; CDR3aa: ASSLLPGDTGELF
j_gene: TRBJ1-6; v_gene: TRBV5-1; abundance: -; CDR3aa: ASSLGQAGISPLH
j_gene: TRBJ2-2; v_gene: TRBV19; abundance: -; CDR3aa: ASRGTSGITGELF
j_gene: TRBJ1-1; v_gene: TRBV6-2/TRBV6-3; abundance: -; CDR3aa: ASSGSEVGNTEAF